Reported below is one TCR beta chain. The data stem from a study of blood T cell repertoires in COVID-19. Study background: The cDNA or gDNA used as material had been derived from T cells, B-cell-depleted T cells, or PBMCs.

V gave up 5 bases and J gave up 0 bases, with 7 bases separating them. Germline-derived CDR1 and CDR2 are SGHNT and YENEEA. The CDR3 has 13 residues. Seattle's cohort entered during active infection and was followed longitudinally. Repertoires were generated with immunoSEQ multiplex PCR, while TCRdb's copy carries only in-frame clones and drops some. The sample contains 250,000 to 300,000 clones, 65% to 90% of which appear only once. The material sequenced was peripheral blood. The chain combines TRBV11-3 with TRBJ2-5; no clear D. The TCR was taken from a woman aged 70-85 years with COVID-19, enrolled during active disease. The chain's CDR3 is CASSEKNQETQYF. CDR3 nucleotides: TGTGCCAGCAGCGAGAAGAACCAAGAGACCCAGTACTTC. Complete variable domain (other parts from reference TRBV11-3 and TRBJ2-5): EAGVVQSPRYKIIEKKQPVAFWCNPISGHNTLYWYLQNLGQGPELLIRYENEEAVDDSQLPKDRFSAERLKGVDSTLKIQPAELGDSAVYLCASSEKNQETQYFGPGTRLLVL.